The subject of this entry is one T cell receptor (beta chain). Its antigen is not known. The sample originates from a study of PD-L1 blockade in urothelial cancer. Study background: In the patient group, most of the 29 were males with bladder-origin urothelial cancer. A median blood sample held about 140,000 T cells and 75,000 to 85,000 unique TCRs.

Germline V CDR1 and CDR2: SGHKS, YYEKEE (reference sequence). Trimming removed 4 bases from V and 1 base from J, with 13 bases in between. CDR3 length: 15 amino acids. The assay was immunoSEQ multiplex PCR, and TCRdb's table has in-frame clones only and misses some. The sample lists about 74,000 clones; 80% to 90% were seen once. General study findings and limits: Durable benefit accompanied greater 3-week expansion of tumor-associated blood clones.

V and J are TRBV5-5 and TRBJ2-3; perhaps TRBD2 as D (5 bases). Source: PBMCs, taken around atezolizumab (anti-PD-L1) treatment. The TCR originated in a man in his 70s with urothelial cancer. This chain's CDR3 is CASSRASGRTDTQYF. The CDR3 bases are TGTGCCAGCAGCCGAGCGAGCGGTCGCACAGATACGCAGTATTTT. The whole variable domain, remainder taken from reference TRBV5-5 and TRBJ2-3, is DAGVTQSPTHLIKTRGQQVTLRCSPISGHKSVSWYQQVLGQGPQFIFQYYEKEERGRGNFPDRFSARQFPNYSSELNVNALLLGDSALYLCASSRASGRTDTQYFGPGTRLTVL.